These T cell receptor beta chains were read from a single sample in a study of shared clonotypes between healthy human individuals. Clones were sequenced by immunoSEQ multiplex PCR, and TCRdb holds only the in-frame ones, with some missing. The sample holds over a million clones, around 78% seen once. The specimen sequenced was memory CD4+ T cells from PBMCs. These receptors came from a man between 18 and 35 years old in good health. Some clones in this sample may be carry-over from other donors' samples. The CDR3 runs from the conserved cysteine through the conserved F or W. Fields, in order: V gene, J gene, clone size, CDR3 length, D gene, CDR3 DNA, CDR3 protein. The D gene is left open where the match is weak. The listing skips clone size in some rows; elsewhere it reads once, few, many or a size class.

V gene: TRBV6-4
J gene: TRBJ1-1
clone size: NA
CDR3 length: 13
D gene: NA
CDR3 DNA: TGTGCCAGCAGTTTGGAAATCAACACTGAAGCTTTCTTT
CDR3 protein: CASSLEINTEAFF

V gene: TRBV5-4
J gene: TRBJ2-1
clone size: few
CDR3 length: 14
D gene: NA
CDR3 DNA: TGTGCCAGCAGCTCGACAAGCTACTACAATGAGCAGTTCTTC
CDR3 protein: CASSSTSYYNEQFF

V gene: TRBV14
J gene: TRBJ2-7
clone size: NA
CDR3 length: 16
D gene: NA
CDR3 DNA: TGTGCCAGCAGCCAATTCCAAGGGCAGGGCAGGCACGAGCAGTACTTC
CDR3 protein: CASSQFQGQGRHEQYF

V gene: TRBV7-9
J gene: TRBJ1-1
clone size: NA
CDR3 length: 16
D gene: NA
CDR3 DNA: TGTGCCAGCAGCTTAGGGCTTTCCGCCGGGGACACTGAAGCTTTCTTT
CDR3 protein: CASSLGLSAGDTEAFF

V gene: TRBV4-2
J gene: TRBJ2-7
clone size: NA
CDR3 length: 15
D gene: TRBD1
CDR3 DNA: TGTGCCAGCAGCCAACGGACAGGGGCCTCCTACGAGCAGTACTTC
CDR3 protein: CASSQRTGASYEQYF

V gene: TRBV5-4
J gene: TRBJ2-3
clone size: NA
CDR3 length: 16
D gene: TRBD2
CDR3 DNA: TGTGCCAGCAGCCAATCCGGGACTAGCGGGGCAGATACGCAGTATTTT
CDR3 protein: CASSQSGTSGADTQYF

V gene: TRBV28
J gene: TRBJ1-4
clone size: NA
CDR3 length: 15
D gene: NA
CDR3 DNA: TGTGCCAGCAGTTTTGGGGGCGCATCTAATGAAAAACTGTTTTTT
CDR3 protein: CASSFGGASNEKLFF

V gene: TRBV5-3
J gene: TRBJ2-7
clone size: NA
CDR3 length: 19
D gene: NA
CDR3 DNA: TGTGCCAGAAGCTTTTTTGAGGGTAGTGGGGAACTAGCCTCCTACGAGCAGTACTTC
CDR3 protein: CARSFFEGSGELASYEQYF

V gene: TRBV5-1
J gene: TRBJ1-2
clone size: NA
CDR3 length: 13
D gene: NA
CDR3 DNA: TGCGCCAGCAGCCACCCGCGGGACTATGGCTACACCTTC
CDR3 protein: CASSHPRDYGYTF

V gene: TRBV5-1
J gene: TRBJ2-5
clone size: NA
CDR3 length: 15
D gene: NA
CDR3 DNA: TGCGCCAGCAGCCTCTTAGGGTCCTGGCAAGAGACCCAGTACTTC
CDR3 protein: CASSLLGSWQETQYF

V gene: TRBV6-5
J gene: TRBJ1-1
clone size: NA
CDR3 length: 15
D gene: TRBD1
CDR3 DNA: TGTGCCAGCAGTTACCAAGGACAGGGGTTCACTGAAGCTTTCTTT
CDR3 protein: CASSYQGQGFTEAFF

V gene: TRBV10-3
J gene: TRBJ2-7
clone size: NA
CDR3 length: 16
D gene: TRBD2
CDR3 DNA: TGTGCCATCAGTGTGATAGCGGGAGTATCCCCCGGCGAGCAGTACTTC
CDR3 protein: CAISVIAGVSPGEQYF

V gene: TRBV20-1
J gene: TRBJ2-5
clone size: NA
CDR3 length: 11
D gene: TRBD2
CDR3 DNA: TGCAGGGGGGAGGGGTTGGAGACCCAGTACTTC
CDR3 protein: CRGEGLETQYF

V gene: TRBV10-3
J gene: TRBJ1-2
clone size: NA
CDR3 length: 16
D gene: NA
CDR3 DNA: TGTGCCATCAGTGAGTCAAGTAGTTCAGCTAACTATGGCTACACCTTC
CDR3 protein: CAISESSSSANYGYTF

V gene: TRBV5-4
J gene: TRBJ1-2
clone size: once
CDR3 length: 13
D gene: NA
CDR3 DNA: TGTGCCAGCAGCGAAGGGACTAACTATGGCTACACCTTC
CDR3 protein: CASSEGTNYGYTF

V gene: TRBV7-9
J gene: TRBJ2-7
clone size: NA
CDR3 length: 15
D gene: TRBD1
CDR3 DNA: TGTGCCAGCAGCTTAGTCCCGGGACAGATCTACGAGCAGTACTTC
CDR3 protein: CASSLVPGQIYEQYF

V gene: TRBV5-1
J gene: TRBJ2-2
clone size: NA
CDR3 length: 16
D gene: NA
CDR3 DNA: TGCGCCAGCAGCTCGCTGCCCAGGACCGACACCGGGGAGCTGTTTTTT
CDR3 protein: CASSSLPRTDTGELFF

V gene: TRBV28
J gene: TRBJ1-2
clone size: NA
CDR3 length: 16
D gene: TRBD1
CDR3 DNA: TGTGCCAGCAGTCCACGTCCGGGACAGGGAGACTATGGCTACACCTTC
CDR3 protein: CASSPRPGQGDYGYTF

V gene: TRBV30
J gene: TRBJ1-6
clone size: once
CDR3 length: 14
D gene: NA
CDR3 DNA: TGTGCCTGGAGGGTTGGAACAGATAATTCACCCCTCCACTTT
CDR3 protein: CAWRVGTDNSPLHF

V gene: TRBV6-1
J gene: TRBJ1-2
clone size: NA
CDR3 length: 15
D gene: TRBD1
CDR3 DNA: TGTGCCAGCAAGGGGGGGACAGGGGCTAGGGTGGGCTACACCTTC
CDR3 protein: CASKGGTGARVGYTF

V gene: TRBV29-1
J gene: TRBJ2-2
clone size: NA
CDR3 length: 14
D gene: NA
CDR3 DNA: TGCAGCGTTGAAGATCGTAGGGGCACCGGGGAGCTGTTTTTT
CDR3 protein: CSVEDRRGTGELFF

V gene: TRBV9
J gene: TRBJ2-5
clone size: NA
CDR3 length: 14
D gene: TRBD1
CDR3 DNA: TGTGCCAGCAGCACCCGACAGGGCGAGGAGACCCAGTACTTC
CDR3 protein: CASSTRQGEETQYF

V gene: TRBV7-8
J gene: TRBJ2-7
clone size: NA
CDR3 length: 14
D gene: NA
CDR3 DNA: TGTGCCAGCACCTGGGGTGGCGGAGGTTGGGAGCAGTACTTC
CDR3 protein: CASTWGGGGWEQYF

V gene: TRBV29-1
J gene: TRBJ1-1
clone size: NA
CDR3 length: 13
D gene: TRBD1
CDR3 DNA: TGCAGCGTGACGCAGGGGGCCGGCACTGAAGCTTTCTTT
CDR3 protein: CSVTQGAGTEAFF

V gene: TRBV5-6
J gene: TRBJ1-5
clone size: NA
CDR3 length: 16
D gene: TRBD1
CDR3 DNA: TGTGCCAGCAGCTCGATGGCAGGGGGCGCCGGACAGCCCCAGCATTTT
CDR3 protein: CASSSMAGGAGQPQHF

V gene: TRBV28
J gene: TRBJ1-2
clone size: many
CDR3 length: 15
D gene: TRBD1
CDR3 DNA: TGTGCCAGCAGACAGACAGGGACTTATAACTATGGCTACACCTTC
CDR3 protein: CASRQTGTYNYGYTF

V gene: TRBV5-1
J gene: TRBJ2-5
clone size: once
CDR3 length: 14
D gene: NA
CDR3 DNA: TGCGCCAGCAGCGGAAGACGGACACAAGAGACCCAGTACTTC
CDR3 protein: CASSGRRTQETQYF

V gene: TRBV6-1
J gene: TRBJ2-2
clone size: NA
CDR3 length: 15
D gene: TRBD2
CDR3 DNA: TGTGCCAGCGGACCAAGCGGGGCTAACACGGGGGAGCTGTTTTTT
CDR3 protein: CASGPSGANTGELFF

V gene: TRBV28
J gene: TRBJ1-2
clone size: few
CDR3 length: 12
D gene: NA
CDR3 DNA: TGTGCCAGCAGTTTACGTAACTATGGCTACACCTTC
CDR3 protein: CASSLRNYGYTF

V gene: TRBV28
J gene: TRBJ1-3
clone size: NA
CDR3 length: 18
D gene: NA
CDR3 DNA: TGTGCCAGCAGTTCTGGTCTCAGGGATGGGGCGTTAGGAAACACCATATATTTT
CDR3 protein: CASSSGLRDGALGNTIYF

V gene: TRBV4-3
J gene: TRBJ2-2
clone size: NA
CDR3 length: 16
D gene: NA
CDR3 DNA: TGCGCCAGCAGCCTGAGTATCGGGGGAGGCACCGGGGAGCTGTTTTTT
CDR3 protein: CASSLSIGGGTGELFF

V gene: TRBV27
J gene: TRBJ1-2
clone size: NA
CDR3 length: 14
D gene: NA
CDR3 DNA: TGTGCCAGCAGTCCCGGAGCGGGGGTCAATAGCTACACCTTC
CDR3 protein: CASSPGAGVNSYTF

V gene: TRBV9
J gene: TRBJ1-2
clone size: NA
CDR3 length: 12
D gene: TRBD1
CDR3 DNA: TGTGCCAGCAGTGAGGGGGCCTATGGCTACACCTTC
CDR3 protein: CASSEGAYGYTF

V gene: TRBV11-2
J gene: TRBJ1-2
clone size: NA
CDR3 length: 17
D gene: TRBD1
CDR3 DNA: TGTGCCAGCAGCTTGATCCTGGACAGGAACAAGAACTATGGCTACACCTTC
CDR3 protein: CASSLILDRNKNYGYTF

V gene: TRBV28
J gene: TRBJ2-5
clone size: NA
CDR3 length: 15
D gene: TRBD1
CDR3 DNA: TGTGCCAGCAGTCCCGGACAGGGAATTAGGGAGACCCAGTACTTC
CDR3 protein: CASSPGQGIRETQYF

V gene: TRBV29-1
J gene: TRBJ1-1
clone size: NA
CDR3 length: 12
D gene: TRBD1
CDR3 DNA: TGCAGCGCTGCAGTCGGGGACAGGGAAGCTTTCTTT
CDR3 protein: CSAAVGDREAFF

V gene: TRBV19
J gene: TRBJ1-1
clone size: NA
CDR3 length: 14
D gene: TRBD1
CDR3 DNA: TGTGCCAGTAGTCTGCGGGGGACAGTCACTGAAGCTTTCTTT
CDR3 protein: CASSLRGTVTEAFF

V gene: TRBV9
J gene: TRBJ2-3
clone size: NA
CDR3 length: 13
D gene: TRBD2
CDR3 DNA: TGTGCCAGTGGGGCGGGAGGCACAGATACGCAGTATTTT
CDR3 protein: CASGAGGTDTQYF

V gene: TRBV7-2
J gene: TRBJ2-5
clone size: NA
CDR3 length: 15
D gene: TRBD2
CDR3 DNA: TGTGCCAGCAGCTTAGAAGGCGGGAGTTGGGAGACCCAGTACTTC
CDR3 protein: CASSLEGGSWETQYF

V gene: TRBV7-9
J gene: TRBJ1-1
clone size: few
CDR3 length: 14
D gene: NA
CDR3 DNA: TGTGCCAGCAGCGCGGACCTGGGGACCACTGAAGCTTTCTTT
CDR3 protein: CASSADLGTTEAFF

V gene: TRBV7-8
J gene: TRBJ2-7
clone size: NA
CDR3 length: 15
D gene: NA
CDR3 DNA: TGTGCCAGCAGCTTAGGCGGGTTAACCCCCTACGAGCAGTACTTC
CDR3 protein: CASSLGGLTPYEQYF

V gene: TRBV10-2
J gene: TRBJ2-2
clone size: once
CDR3 length: 14
D gene: NA
CDR3 DNA: TGCGCCAGCAGTGACCCAGGGGGAGGCGGGGAGCTGTTTTTT
CDR3 protein: CASSDPGGGGELFF

V gene: TRBV2
J gene: TRBJ1-5
clone size: NA
CDR3 length: 14
D gene: TRBD1
CDR3 DNA: TGTGCCAGCAGTAAGGACAGGGAGTATCAGCCCCAGCATTTT
CDR3 protein: CASSKDREYQPQHF

V gene: TRBV7-3
J gene: TRBJ2-3
clone size: few
CDR3 length: 16
D gene: NA
CDR3 DNA: TGTGCCAGCAGCCTCCACACGCCGGAGTGGGCAGATACGCAGTATTTT
CDR3 protein: CASSLHTPEWADTQYF

V gene: TRBV28
J gene: TRBJ2-5
clone size: many
CDR3 length: 14
D gene: NA
CDR3 DNA: TGTGCCAGCAGACCTATGGGGGCTCAAGAGACCCAGTACTTC
CDR3 protein: CASRPMGAQETQYF

V gene: TRBV7-9
J gene: TRBJ2-3
clone size: NA
CDR3 length: 13
D gene: NA
CDR3 DNA: TGTGCCACCGGGCCACTACACACAGATACGCAGTATTTT
CDR3 protein: CATGPLHTDTQYF

V gene: TRBV2
J gene: TRBJ2-7
clone size: NA
CDR3 length: 12
D gene: NA
CDR3 DNA: TGTGCCAGCAATATCGACCGCTACGAGCAGTACTTC
CDR3 protein: CASNIDRYEQYF

V gene: TRBV10-3
J gene: TRBJ2-7
clone size: NA
CDR3 length: 14
D gene: TRBD1
CDR3 DNA: TGTGCCATCAGTGGTTCGACAGGGGGCTACGAGCAGTACTTC
CDR3 protein: CAISGSTGGYEQYF

V gene: TRBV10-3
J gene: TRBJ1-5
clone size: many
CDR3 length: 15
D gene: TRBD1
CDR3 DNA: TGTGCCATCAGTGATTCAGGGGGGATCCGTCAGCCCCAGCATTTT
CDR3 protein: CAISDSGGIRQPQHF

V gene: TRBV2
J gene: TRBJ1-2
clone size: few
CDR3 length: 14
D gene: NA
CDR3 DNA: TGTGCCAGCGAGAACAACGGTTTATCGGGTGGCTACACCTTC
CDR3 protein: CASENNGLSGGYTF

V gene: TRBV10-2
J gene: TRBJ1-5
clone size: few
CDR3 length: 16
D gene: NA
CDR3 DNA: TGCGCCAGCAGTGAGGCATCCGGGACTGGGGATCAGCCCCAGCATTTT
CDR3 protein: CASSEASGTGDQPQHF

V gene: TRBV9
J gene: TRBJ2-3
clone size: NA
CDR3 length: 12
D gene: NA
CDR3 DNA: TGTGCCAGCGCCGCCCCACAAGATACGCAGTATTTT
CDR3 protein: CASAAPQDTQYF

V gene: TRBV6-5
J gene: TRBJ2-7
clone size: many
CDR3 length: 13
D gene: NA
CDR3 DNA: TGTGCCAGCACCCGGACGGACCCCTACGAGCAGTACTTC
CDR3 protein: CASTRTDPYEQYF

V gene: TRBV6-5
J gene: TRBJ2-5
clone size: NA
CDR3 length: 11
D gene: NA
CDR3 DNA: TGTGCCAGCAGTCCTGGAGAGACCCAGTACTTC
CDR3 protein: CASSPGETQYF